These 30 T cell receptor beta chains were sequenced from one sample in a study of blood T cells in healthy people across ages. The use of a sample-barcoded 5' primer and a J-beta primer mix characterized a second PCR of roughly 6 to 11 cycles. TCRdb reprocessed the 5' RACE reads with MiXCR, giving one entry per CDR3 protein. The sample holds some 1,800,000 distinct CDR3 sequences, about two fifths seen once. The sequenced material came from blood. These receptors were obtained from a human donor in good health.

This clonotype has a single count. The chain uses TRBV4-3 and TRBJ1-3; D gene unclear. Germline V gene data show CDR1 as LGHNA and CDR2 as YSLEER. The CDR3 has 15 amino acids. Trimming removed 5 bases from V and 0 bases from J, with 11 bases in between. CDR3 nucleotide sequence: TGCGCCAGCAGCTCCCGACTGTACTCTGGAAACACCATATATTTT. As protein: CASSSRLYSGNTIYF.

The V and J genes are TRBV28 and TRBJ2-7; D remains ambiguous. The CDR3 runs to 11 residues. Trimming shortened V by 5 bases and J by 5 bases, and 7 bases separated the two germline ends. CDR1 is MDHEN and CDR2 is SYDVKM in the germline V gene. The CDR3 here is CASSMQHEQYF. The CDR3, as DNA: TGTGCCAGCAGTATGCAACACGAGCAGTACTTC.

The table lists this clonotype with a few counts. The V gene is TRBV28, the J gene TRBJ1-2, with D tentatively TRBD1 (6 bases). Germline V gives CDR1 MDHEN, CDR2 SYDVKM. The CDR3 is made up of 14 amino acids. Trimming shortened V by 6 bases and J by 8 bases, and 19 bases separated the two germline ends. CDR3 coding DNA: TGTGCCAGCAGAACCTCTGGACAGCCGGCGGGCTACACCTTC. It is translated as CASRTSGQPAGYTF.

The J gene is TRBJ1-2, the V gene TRBV4-1; D unresolved. CDR3 length: 18 residues. CDR1 is MGHRA and CDR2 is YSYEKL in the germline V gene. Trimming left V 0 bases short and J 6 bases short, with 23 bases between. CDR3 nucleotide sequence: TGCGCCAGCAGCCAAGAGTCATTGAGGTTTCTGGCTGGGCATGGCTACACCTTC. Its protein is CASSQESLRFLAGHGYTF.

This clonotype was detected a few times. V gene TRBV4-3 combines with J gene TRBJ2-1, with D uncertain. CDR3 length equals 14 residues. CDR1 and CDR2 from the germline V gene are LGHNA and YSLEER. V lost 5 bases to trimming and J lost 8 bases, with 16 bases between them. DNA of the CDR3: TGCGCCAGCAGCTCCCGTCCGCTGGCAGATGAGCAGTTCTTC. Its translation is CASSSRPLADEQFF.

This chain links TRBV4-1 with TRBJ2-3, with 10 bases aligning to TRBD2. V was pared by 2 bases and J by 4 bases, with 9 bases of the junction left unmatched. There are 17 residues in the CDR3. Germline values: CDR1 MGHRA, CDR2 YSYEKL. This chain's CDR3 is CASSQREAGGPADTQYF. As DNA, the CDR3 is TGCGCCAGCAGCCAACGGGAAGCGGGGGGGCCCGCAGATACGCAGTATTTT.

The chain uses TRBV28 and TRBJ1-5; 7 bases match TRBD1. There are 15 residues in the CDR3. J gave up 8 bases and V 6 bases, and 13 bases lay outside the gene matches. Germline CDR1 is MDHEN and CDR2 is SYDVKM. The CDR3 DNA reads TGTGCCAGCAGCGAGACAGGGCCTCAGGTCGAGCCCCAGCATTTT. This translates into CASSETGPQVEPQHF.

The chain uses TRBV5-1 and TRBJ1-2; 10 bases are a match to TRBD1. Germline CDR1 SGHRS, CDR2 YFSETQ. This CDR3 comprises 15 residues. J gave up 8 bases and V 4 bases, and 11 bases lay outside the gene matches. The CDR3 DNA sequence: TGCGCCAGCAGCGTGGGACAGGGGTCCTCTGGGGGCTACACCTTC. Its translation is CASSVGQGSSGGYTF.

With respect to this clonotype: A read error may produce the germline difference seen at one junction end. The J gene is TRBJ1-1, the V gene TRBV28; 10 bases align to TRBD1. CDR3 length: 14 amino acids. CDR1 is MDHEN and CDR2 is SYDVKM in the germline V gene. The CDR3 DNA is TGTGCCGGCAGCCAAGCATCGGGACAGGGGATCGCTTTCTTT. Protein: CAGSQASGQGIAFF.

The V and J genes are TRBV9 and TRBJ2-3, with 11 bases identical to TRBD2. The length of the CDR3 is 17 residues. J lost 2 bases, V lost 1 base, and 6 bases had no gene match. CDR1 SGDLS and CDR2 YYNGEE come from the germline V gene. CDR3: CASSVMTSGAYTDTQYF. DNA of the CDR3: TGTGCCAGCAGCGTAATGACTAGCGGGGCTTACACAGATACGCAGTATTTT.

This clonotype appeared a few times. The chain joins TRBV27 to TRBJ2-4; 7 bases align to TRBD1. In germline, CDR1 is MNHEY, CDR2 SMNVEV (reference sequence). After removal of 5 bases from V and 0 bases from J, the junction contained 16 bases not matched to a gene. This CDR3 has 19 residues. CDR3 in DNA: TGTGCCAGCAGTAGGCTACCCCCCAGGGGGTATAAAGCCAAAAACATTCAGTACTTC. Translation gives CASSRLPPRGYKAKNIQYF.

The chain couples TRBV7-2 to TRBJ2-3; 9 nucleotides align to TRBD2. Germline V CDR1 and CDR2: SGHTA, FQGNSA. Trimming removed 5 bases from V and 2 bases from J; junction bases left unmatched: 8. The CDR3 is 16 amino acids. The CDR3 coding sequence is TGTGCCAGCAGCCTAGTGAGCGGGGGGATCACAGATACGCAGTATTTT. Its translation: CASSLVSGGITDTQYF.

The genes are TRBV6-1 and TRBJ1-5, with D uncertain. Germline assignment: CDR1 MNHNS and CDR2 SASEGT. Between the trimmed V and J ends, which lost 5 bases and 0 bases, there was a span of 17 bases. The CDR3 extends over 17 amino acids. The CDR3 here is CASSPQYGGFSNQPQHF. Written as DNA, the CDR3 is TGTGCCAGCAGTCCCCAGTATGGAGGGTTTAGCAATCAGCCCCAGCATTTT.

In its sample, this clonotype was seen a few times. This sequence joins TRBV2 and TRBJ2-1; 9 bases match TRBD2. Germline V lookup: CDR1 SNHLY, CDR2 FYNNEI. This CDR3 has 15 residues. V gave up 2 bases and J gave up 5 bases; unmatched junction bases: 4. CDR3 in amino acids: CASSESLAGNNEQFF. The CDR3 DNA reads TGTGCCAGCAGTGAAAGTCTAGCGGGGAACAATGAGCAGTTCTTC.

The count of this clonotype is one. Sequence at one end of the junction differs from germline and may be a read error. The chain is built from TRBV27 and TRBJ1-2; 9 bases are shared with TRBD1. The CDR3 covers 14 residues. Germline V gene sequence: CDR1 MNHEY, CDR2 SMNVEV (reference sequence). The CDR3 DNA reads TGTGCCAGCAGTCCCGTCAGGACAGGGGCCAACCTTGTCTTC. Amino acid sequence: CASSPVRTGANLVF.

This clonotype turned up a few times. V usage is TRBV19 and J usage is TRBJ2-7; D call uncertain. Trimming shortened V by 4 bases and J by 5 bases, and 6 bases separated the two germline ends. The CDR3 runs 11 residues. Per the germline V gene, CDR1 is LNHDA and CDR2 is SQIVND (reference sequence). This CDR3 is CASSKGDEQYF. The CDR3 region has the DNA TGTGCCAGTAGTAAAGGAGACGAGCAGTACTTC.

This clonotype was observed once. The J gene is TRBJ2-3, the V gene TRBV25-1, with D hard to call. Germline loops: CDR1 MGHDK, CDR2 SYGVNS. With 6 bases removed from V and 2 bases from J, the gap between germline ends came to 12 bases. This CDR3 is 14 amino acids long. CDR3 loop: CASSDRVLTDTQYF. The CDR3 coding sequence is TGTGCCAGCAGCGACCGGGTCCTCACAGATACGCAGTATTTT.

Points on this clonotype: A much bigger clone sits one base away, suggesting this may be a read error. The chain recombines TRBV7-2 with TRBJ2-5; 7 bases fit TRBD1. The V and J ends lost 5 bases and 5 bases, in that order; junction bases with no gene match: 8. The CDR3 consists of 14 residues. Germline CDR1 SGHTA, CDR2 FQGNSA. CDR3 protein: CASSATGSGETQYF. The CDR3 DNA sequence: TGTGCCAGCAGCGCGACAGGGTCGGGGGAGACCCAGTACTTC.

This clonotype was counted a few times. The chain combines TRBV29-1 with TRBJ1-2; perhaps TRBD1 as D (5 bases). Germline values: CDR1 SQVTM, CDR2 ANQGSEA. Trimming pared 4 bases from V and 4 bases from J, leaving 19 bases between. The CDR3 spans 15 residues. This CDR3 reads CSVVGGTSLPYGYTF. CDR3 DNA sequence: TGCAGCGTTGTTGGAGGGACCTCCCTTCCCTATGGCTACACCTTC.

The chain has TRBV7-3 and TRBJ2-5; TRBD1 matches 9 bases. The CDR3 has 18 residues. Germline loops: CDR1 SGHTA, CDR2 FQGTGA. The V and J ends lost 6 bases and 2 bases, in that order; junction bases with no gene match: 16. CDR3 sequence: CASRRGQGISVQQETQYF. The CDR3 DNA is TGTGCCAGCAGACGCGGACAGGGGATCTCCGTCCAACAAGAGACCCAGTACTTC.

As to this clonotype: With a much larger clone just one base away, this may be a read error. The V and J genes are TRBV12-3 or TRBV12-4 and TRBJ1-5; D remains unclear. CDR3 size: 11 residues. V lost 5 bases, J lost 6 bases, and 5 bases lay in between. The CDR3 nucleotides read TGTGCCAGCAGTATAAGTCAGCCCCAGCATTTT. It encodes CASSISQPQHF.

A few counts support this clonotype. The chain employs TRBV5-1 and TRBJ1-1, with TRBD1 identical over 8 bases. Germline V gene lookup returns CDR1 SGHRS and CDR2 YFSETQ. V dropped 1 base and J dropped 1; count of bases not matched to a gene: 9. This CDR3 has 17 residues. The CDR3 DNA reads TGCGCCAGCAGCTTGTTCGGACAGGGCGGTACGAACACTGAAGCTTTCTTT. This sequence encodes CASSLFGQGGTNTEAFF.

This clonotype has a handful of counts. V and J are TRBV25-1 and TRBJ1-1, with 12 bases matching TRBD1. This CDR3 has 16 residues. The germline CDR1 and CDR2 sequences are MGHDK and SYGVNS. V was pared by 7 bases and J by 1 base, with 7 bases of the junction left unmatched. In DNA, the CDR3 is TGTGCCAGCAAAGGGGGGACAGGGGGCCAGAACACTGAAGCTTTCTTT. Its translation is CASKGGTGGQNTEAFF.

The rearrangement uses TRBV27 and TRBJ1-1, with a weak D call TRBD1 (5 bases). V lost 5 bases and J lost 5, with 12 bases in between. CDR1 is MNHEY and CDR2 is SMNVEV in the germline V gene (reference sequence). This CDR3 spans 13 amino acids. Here the CDR3 DNA reads TGTGCCAGCAGTAACTCCTGGGGGACTGAAGCTTTCTTT. It codes for CASSNSWGTEAFF.

This clonotype was detected only a few times. CDR3: CASSSSFYGYTF. The DNA of the CDR3 is TGCGCCAGCAGCTCTTCCTTCTATGGCTACACCTTC. V usage is TRBV4-1 and J usage is TRBJ1-2; D remains ambiguous. CDR1 MGHRA and CDR2 YSYEKL come from the germline V gene. V gave up 5 bases and J gave up 4 bases, with 8 bases separating them. The CDR3 is made up of 12 amino acids.

This clonotype has only a few counts. V gene TRBV9 combines with J gene TRBJ1-5; no clear D gene. The CDR3 has 15 residues. Germline V gene sequence: CDR1 SGDLS, CDR2 YYNGEE. Trimming cost V 4 bases and J 1 base, with 12 bases left between them. Here the CDR3 reads CASSSDPESNQPQHF. The CDR3 DNA reads TGTGCCAGCAGCTCAGACCCCGAGAGCAATCAGCCCCAGCATTTT. Complete variable domain (other parts from reference TRBV9 and TRBJ1-5): DSGVTQTPKHLITATGQRVTLRCSPRSGDLSVYWYQQSLDQGLQFLIQYYNGEERAKGNILERFSAQQFPDLHSELNLSSLELGDSALYFCASSSDPESNQPQHFGDGTRLSIL.

This clonotype showed up just once. The V call is TRBV20-1, the J call TRBJ2-7; tentatively, D is TRBD1 or TRBD2 (5 bases each). In germline, CDR1 is DFQATT, CDR2 SNEGSKA (reference sequence). Trimming removed 2 bases from V and 1 base from J, with 12 bases in between. The CDR3 runs to 14 residues. DNA of the CDR3: TGCAGTGCTAGACCGGGGCAGGGATCCTACGAGCAGTACTTC. Its protein product is CSARPGQGSYEQYF.

The J gene is TRBJ2-7, the V gene TRBV29-1, with TRBD1 identical over 7 bases. This CDR3 region has 13 residues. The V and J ends lost 6 bases and 4 bases, in that order; junction bases with no gene match: 9. Looked up from germline, CDR1 is SQVTM and CDR2 is ANQGSEA. The CDR3 region is CSVAGTAVYEQYF. The CDR3 nucleotides read TGCAGCGTGGCCGGGACAGCCGTTTACGAGCAGTACTTC.

The J gene is TRBJ1-2, the V gene TRBV6-2 or TRBV6-3; TRBD1 might be the D (6 bases). Trimming stripped 8 bases from V and 8 bases from J, with 18 bases between. The V gene's germline CDR1 is MNHEY and CDR2 SVGEGT. The CDR3 length is 13 residues. The CDR3 loop reads CASLPGVSGGYTF. The CDR3 bases are TGTGCCAGCCTGCCAGGGGTGTCCGGAGGCTACACCTTC.

The rearrangement uses TRBV5-1 and TRBJ2-2; 8 nucleotides match TRBD2. The CDR3 is made up of 17 amino acids. Germline V gene sequence: CDR1 SGHRS, CDR2 YFSETQ. V dropped 1 base and J dropped 4; count of bases not matched to a gene: 9. CDR3 region: CASSLMTGGPSTGELFF. The CDR3 DNA is TGCGCCAGCAGCTTGATGACGGGGGGGCCGTCCACCGGGGAGCTGTTTTTT.